This T cell receptor beta chain was found in a study of blood T cells in healthy people across ages. This CDR3 contains 14 residues. V shed 3 bases and J shed 3 bases, with 11 bases lying between them. Germline loops: CDR1 MDHEN, CDR2 SYDVKM. The second PCR ran about 6 to 12 cycles with a sample-barcoded 5' primer and J-beta primers. One entry per CDR3 protein results from TCRdb running MiXCR on the 5' RACE reads. Of 1,100,000 or so distinct CDR3 sequences in the sample, around 45% were seen once. This clonotype turned up a few times. The V call is TRBV28, the J call TRBJ2-5, with TRBD2 as a possible D gene (6 bases). The origin of this receptor is a woman in her sixties in good health. Sequenced: blood. The CDR3 loop reads CASSFIAEEETQYF. The CDR3 DNA is TGTGCCAGCAGTTTCATAGCGGAAGAAGAGACCCAGTACTTC. The variable domain in full, completed from reference TRBV28 and TRBJ2-5, reads DVKVTQSSRYLVKRTGEKVFLECVQDMDHENMFWYRQDPGLGLRLIYFSYDVKMKEKGDIPEGYSVSREKKERFSLILESASTNQTSMYLCASSFIAEEETQYFGPGTRLLVL.